This T cell receptor beta chain is from a study of T cell repertoires in ileal Crohn's disease. Time point of the sample: neoterminal ileum biopsy at postoperative endoscopy, about 6 months after surgery. Using immunoSEQ multiplex PCR, the repertoire was profiled, and TCRdb retains in-frame clones only, with some absent. The table lists about 11,000 clones, 80% to 90% of them singletons. Study findings and constraints: Compared with CD4 T cells, sorted CD8 cells carried more expanded clones.

CDR1 is SGHNT, CDR2 YENEEA, per germline. Trimming at V came to 1 base and at J to 11 bases, leaving 3 bases not matched to a gene. This CDR3 is built from 13 residues. This clone was counted a single time. The antigen remains undetermined. The gene calls are TRBV11-3 and TRBJ2-1, with 9 bases fitting TRBD1. Input material: ileal tissue. This receptor was obtained from an adult with Crohn's disease. CDR3 amino acids: CASSLGGQGKQFF. As DNA, the CDR3 is TGTGCCAGCAGCTTAGGGGGACAGGGTAAGCAGTTCTTC.